Each of the 20 T cell receptor beta chains below was sequenced from the same sample in a study of blood T cell repertoires in COVID-19. Clones were read by immunoSEQ multiplex PCR, and TCRdb kept only the in-frame ones, dropping some. The sample includes tens of thousands of clones, over 70% of them seen just once. Source material: peripheral blood. Receptors were obtained from a human donor in a cohort sampled during active COVID-19.

The rearrangement links TRBV5-1 to TRBJ2-2, with D possibly matching TRBD1 (7 bases). Germline loops: CDR1 SGHRS, CDR2 YFSETQ. V lost 5 bases to trimming and J lost 6 bases, with 14 bases between them. The CDR3 totals 14 residues. CDR3 sequence: CASSIQGGSGELFF. The DNA for the CDR3 is TGCGCCAGCAGTATCCAGGGGGGTTCCGGGGAGCTGTTTTTT.

The chain uses TRBV27 and TRBJ2-7, with D tentatively TRBD2 (5 bases). Per germline, CDR1 MNHEY and CDR2 SMNVEV (reference sequence). V gave up 1 base and J gave up 1 base, with 8 bases separating them. This CDR3 has 14 residues. The CDR3 region is CASSLFGISYEQYF. The CDR3 DNA follows: TGTGCCAGCAGTTTATTCGGGATATCCTACGAGCAGTACTTC.

V gene TRBV6-1 combines with J gene TRBJ1-1, with D uncertain. V was pared by 2 bases and J by 6 bases, with 13 bases between. This CDR3 spans 14 amino acids. CDR1 is MNHNS and CDR2 is SASEGT in the germline V gene. The CDR3 bases are TGTGCCAGCAGTGAATGGGTCCCGGGATCTGAAGCTTTCTTT. It specifies CASSEWVPGSEAFF.

This clone appeared a single time. The chain couples TRBV30 to TRBJ2-7, with TRBD1 identical over 7 bases. This CDR3 spans 14 amino acids. V lost 3 bases to trimming and J lost 3 bases; unmatched junction nucleotides: 8. In germline, CDR1 is GTSNPN, CDR2 SVGIG (reference sequence). DNA for the CDR3: TGTGCCTGGAGAGGGACAGAGGGTTTCTACGAGCAGTACTTC. It specifies CAWRGTEGFYEQYF.

The chain couples TRBV24-1 to TRBJ2-2; D might be TRBD2 (6 bases). The CDR3 spans 14 residues. Trimming took off 8 bases at V and 3 bases at J, with 12 bases between the two ends. The germline V gene encodes CDR1 KGHDR and CDR2 SFDVKD. In DNA form, the CDR3 reads TGTGCCACCAAGGGAGGCGAGGACACCGGGGAGCTGTTTTTT. Translated: CATKGGEDTGELFF.

The V and J genes are TRBV28 and TRBJ1-1; 8 bases are a match to TRBD1. V was clipped by 6 bases and J by 4 bases; unmatched bases: 4. The CDR3 covers 13 residues. From germline, CDR1 is MDHEN and CDR2 SYDVKM. The CDR3: CASSPGGITEAFF. The CDR3 DNA sequence: TGTGCCAGCAGCCCAGGGGGCATCACTGAAGCTTTCTTT.

V usage is TRBV19 and J usage is TRBJ2-1; D is undetermined. Trimming shortened V by 5 bases and J by 6 bases, and 20 bases separated the two germline ends. The germline V gene encodes CDR1 LNHDA and CDR2 SQIVND (reference sequence). CDR3 size: 16 residues. CDR3 in DNA: TGTGCCAGTAGTCCACCTCGAAACTTCGTCCCCAATGAGCAGTTCTTC. Translation gives CASSPPRNFVPNEQFF.

V gene TRBV2 combines with J gene TRBJ1-2; D possibly corresponds to TRBD1 (5 bases). CDR3 length equals 14 residues. The germline V gene has CDR1 SNHLY and CDR2 FYNNEI. Trimming left V 2 bases short and J 4 bases short, with 11 bases between. The CDR3 nucleotides read TGTGCCAGCAGTGAACAGGGAGGTAGCTATGGCTACACCTTC. This gives the protein CASSEQGGSYGYTF.

The chain couples TRBV10-2 to TRBJ1-1; tentatively, D is TRBD1 (5 bases). Germline V gene data show CDR1 as WSHSY and CDR2 as SAAADI. This CDR3 comprises 15 residues. V was trimmed by 2 bases and J by 3 bases, leaving 13 bases between them. The CDR3 sequence is CASSELVSGDTEAFF. CDR3 nucleotides: TGCGCCAGCAGTGAGCTCGTGTCGGGGGACACTGAAGCTTTCTTT.

V is TRBV28 and J is TRBJ2-6, with 12 bases aligning to TRBD1. CDR3 size: 18 residues. Unmatched junction bases numbered 9, after V lost 6 bases and J lost 3 bases. The germline V gene has CDR1 MDHEN and CDR2 SYDVKM. This CDR3 is CASSVWGQGANGANVLTF. Here the CDR3 DNA reads TGTGCCAGCAGCGTATGGGGACAGGGGGCTAATGGGGCCAACGTCCTGACTTTC.

This rearrangement joins TRBV19 to TRBJ2-7; 11 bases fit TRBD2. Germline values: CDR1 LNHDA, CDR2 SQIVND (reference sequence). The CDR3 extends over 14 amino acids. V was clipped by 10 bases and J by 1 base; unmatched bases: 6. CDR3 DNA: TGTGCCACTCGACGACTAGCGGGGTCCTACGAGCAGTACTTC. Amino acids: CATRRLAGSYEQYF.

The chain links TRBV2 to TRBJ1-4, with 8 bases lining up with TRBD1. The germline gives CDR1 SNHLY, CDR2 FYNNEI. V was pared by 4 bases and J by 6 bases, with 4 bases of the junction left unmatched. The CDR3 has 14 amino acids. In nucleotides, the CDR3 is TGTGCCAGCAGTGGGACAGGGCCTTATGAAAAACTGTTTTTT. As protein: CASSGTGPYEKLFF.

The rearrangement uses TRBV18 and TRBJ1-1; no clear D gene. The V gene lost 3 bases and the J gene lost 2 bases, with 10 bases spanning the gap. Germline V gene sequence: CDR1 KGHSH, CDR2 LQKENI. The CDR3 is 14 residues long. CDR3 nucleotide sequence: TGTGCCAGCTCACCTCAAGAGTTCAACACTGAAGCTTTCTTT. This gives the protein CASSPQEFNTEAFF.

The rearrangement links TRBV6-4 to TRBJ2-1; maybe TRBD2 (6 bases). CDR1 is MRHNA and CDR2 is SNTAGT in the germline V gene. Trimming removed 6 bases from V and 1 base from J, with 7 bases in between. The CDR3 is made up of 13 amino acids. The CDR3 spells CASRRDSYNEQFF. CDR3 in DNA: TGTGCCAGCAGGCGGGATTCCTACAATGAGCAGTTCTTC.

This clone was detected only a few times. The chain employs TRBV7-3 and TRBJ2-2; 10 bases match TRBD1. Unmatched junction bases numbered 0, after V lost 3 bases and J lost 2 bases. Looked up from germline, CDR1 is SGHTA and CDR2 is FQGTGA. The CDR3 length is 15 residues. The CDR3 region has the DNA TGTGCCAGCAGCTTGACAGGGGGCAACACCGGGGAGCTGTTTTTT. Amino acids: CASSLTGGNTGELFF.

The count of this clone is one. This rearrangement joins TRBV28 to TRBJ1-2; unclear D gene. From germline, CDR1 is MDHEN and CDR2 SYDVKM. This CDR3 has 12 amino acids. Trimming pared 4 bases from V and 4 bases from J, leaving 7 bases between. The CDR3 DNA reads as TGTGCCAGCAGTTCCCGAGCCTATGGCTACACCTTC. This encodes CASSSRAYGYTF.

The chain employs TRBV28 and TRBJ1-3; D may be TRBD1 (5 bases). There are 13 residues in the CDR3. V was cut by 3 bases and J by 8 bases, with 11 bases left in between. Germline CDR1 reads MDHEN; CDR2 reads SYDVKM. The CDR3 sequence is CASSFPGKDTIYF. CDR3 in DNA: TGTGCCAGCAGTTTCCCAGGGAAGGACACCATATATTTT.

The rearrangement links TRBV14 to TRBJ2-5, with 10 positions matching TRBD1. The CDR3 has 16 amino acids. J gave up 5 bases and V 4 bases, and 10 bases lay outside the gene matches. Germline CDR1 is SGHDN and CDR2 is FVKESK. CDR3: CASSPWGTGVAETQYF. The DNA of the CDR3 is TGTGCCAGCAGCCCCTGGGGGACAGGGGTCGCGGAGACCCAGTACTTC.

This chain connects TRBV20-1 to TRBJ1-2; D is unresolved. The CDR3 contains 10 residues. V lost 5 bases to trimming and J lost 8 bases, with 9 bases between them. Germline V gene sequence: CDR1 DFQATT, CDR2 SNEGSKA (reference sequence). CDR3 residues: CSAFVGGYTF. CDR3 DNA: TGCAGTGCTTTTGTCGGGGGCTACACCTTC.

This chain joins TRBV3-1 (or the pseudogene TRBV3-2) and TRBJ2-3, with TRBD2 identical over 13 bases. The V segment lost 0 bases and the J segment 4 bases; nucleotides outside the gene matches: 10. The CDR3 runs 19 residues. Germline V gene sequence: CDR1 LGHDT, CDR2 YNNKEL (reference sequence). CDR3 amino acids: CASSQEPFSLAGGPDTQYF. As DNA, the CDR3 is TGTGCCAGCAGCCAAGAACCCTTTTCACTAGCGGGAGGGCCAGATACGCAGTATTTT.